Listed below are T cell receptor beta chains from one sample, sequenced in a study of chemoradiotherapy in HPV16-positive cancers. The data were produced by immunoSEQ multiplex PCR, yet TCRdb's version contains in-frame clones alone and is incomplete. The sample holds about 14,000 clones; about four fifths are singletons and the top ten take approximately 9.3%. The sample was gathered from a patient who underwent chemoradiotherapy. The receptor source for this set is a human donor with HPV-associated anogenital cancer. Both conserved end residues are part of each CDR3. Fields, in order: D gene, J gene, clone size, V gene, CDR3 DNA, CDR3 protein. D genes are given only for firm matches. Only part of the rows carry a size: once, few, many, or a class if the clone is expanded.

D gene: .
J gene: TRBJ1-6
clone size: .
V gene: TRBV19
CDR3 DNA: TGTGCCAGTAGTATCGCGGGATCACCCCTCCACTTT
CDR3 protein: CASSIAGSPLHF

D gene: .
J gene: TRBJ2-7
clone size: .
V gene: TRBV2
CDR3 DNA: TGTGCCAGCAGTGATGGCTCTAGCGCCTCCTACGAGCAGTACTTC
CDR3 protein: CASSDGSSASYEQYF

D gene: .
J gene: TRBJ2-7
clone size: once
V gene: TRBV16
CDR3 DNA: TGTGCCAGCAGCCAATCGTCCGGGTACGAGCAGTACTTC
CDR3 protein: CASSQSSGYEQYF

D gene: .
J gene: TRBJ1-4
clone size: .
V gene: TRBV30
CDR3 DNA: TGTGCCCGTAATCAGGGAAGAGGTGAAAAACTGTTTTTT
CDR3 protein: CARNQGRGEKLFF

D gene: .
J gene: TRBJ2-3
clone size: .
V gene: TRBV14
CDR3 DNA: TGTGCCAGCAGCCAAGATCGGTATTCTAGCACAGATACGCAGTATTTT
CDR3 protein: CASSQDRYSSTDTQYF

D gene: .
J gene: TRBJ1-5
clone size: .
V gene: TRBV2
CDR3 DNA: TGTGCCAGCGGGAATCAGCCCCAGCATTTT
CDR3 protein: CASGNQPQHF

D gene: TRBD2
J gene: TRBJ2-7
clone size: .
V gene: TRBV5-1
CDR3 DNA: TGCGCCAGCAGCTCCGGGACTAGCGGCCCTCCACGCGGCTACGAGCAGTACTTC
CDR3 protein: CASSSGTSGPPRGYEQYF

D gene: .
J gene: TRBJ1-4
clone size: few
V gene: TRBV5-4
CDR3 DNA: TGTGCCAGCAGCGGAACCCTGGGAAAACTGTTTTTT
CDR3 protein: CASSGTLGKLFF

D gene: .
J gene: TRBJ2-7
clone size: few
V gene: TRBV11-2
CDR3 DNA: TGTGCCAGCAGCTTAGATCTCAAGGCGAAGCAGTACTTC
CDR3 protein: CASSLDLKAKQYF

D gene: .
J gene: TRBJ1-2
clone size: .
V gene: TRBV6-5
CDR3 DNA: TGTGCCAGCAGCGGGGATTCCTATGGCTACACCTTC
CDR3 protein: CASSGDSYGYTF

D gene: .
J gene: TRBJ2-3
clone size: .
V gene: TRBV6-5
CDR3 DNA: TGTGCCAGCAGTTACTTCGGGACTGCTAGCACAGATACGCAGTATTTT
CDR3 protein: CASSYFGTASTDTQYF

D gene: TRBD1
J gene: TRBJ1-2
clone size: .
V gene: TRBV9
CDR3 DNA: TGTGCCAGCAGCCCCCAACCCGGGACAGGCTATGGCTACACCTTC
CDR3 protein: CASSPQPGTGYGYTF

D gene: .
J gene: TRBJ1-3
clone size: few
V gene: TRBV25-1
CDR3 DNA: TGTGCCAGCAGTCCCGTTATGCGTGGAAACACCATATATTTT
CDR3 protein: CASSPVMRGNTIYF

D gene: .
J gene: TRBJ2-1
clone size: few
V gene: TRBV7-2
CDR3 DNA: TGTGCCAGCAGCATAGTTACTTTCTCCTACAATGAGCAGTTCTTC
CDR3 protein: CASSIVTFSYNEQFF

D gene: .
J gene: TRBJ2-1
clone size: .
V gene: TRBV7-9
CDR3 DNA: TGTGCCAGCAGCAAGACAGGTCTCCTCCTTAATGAGCAGTTCTTC
CDR3 protein: CASSKTGLLLNEQFF

D gene: .
J gene: TRBJ2-5
clone size: .
V gene: TRBV6-5
CDR3 DNA: TGTGCCAGCAGGCACTACGAAAACCAAGAGACCCAGTACTTC
CDR3 protein: CASRHYENQETQYF

D gene: .
J gene: TRBJ1-2
clone size: .
V gene: TRBV29-1
CDR3 DNA: TGCAGCGTGGCCCAGAACTATGGCTACACCTTC
CDR3 protein: CSVAQNYGYTF

D gene: .
J gene: TRBJ2-4
clone size: .
V gene: TRBV6-8
CDR3 DNA: TGTGCCAGCAGTTTCAGGGGTCCGGTGCACATTCAGTACTTC
CDR3 protein: CASSFRGPVHIQYF

D gene: .
J gene: TRBJ2-5
clone size: .
V gene: TRBV30
CDR3 DNA: TGTGCCTGGAGTCGCGGACATTTCCAAGAGACCCAGTACTTC
CDR3 protein: CAWSRGHFQETQYF

D gene: .
J gene: TRBJ1-5
clone size: .
V gene: TRBV11-2
CDR3 DNA: TGTGCCAGCAGCTGGAGGGAGGATCAGCCCCAGCATTTT
CDR3 protein: CASSWREDQPQHF

D gene: .
J gene: TRBJ1-2
clone size: .
V gene: TRBV6-6
CDR3 DNA: TGTGCCAGCAGCGACAGCTATGGCTACACCTTC
CDR3 protein: CASSDSYGYTF

D gene: TRBD1
J gene: TRBJ1-5
clone size: .
V gene: TRBV2
CDR3 DNA: TGTGCCAGCAGTGCTACGGGACAGAGCAATCAGCCCCAGCATTTT
CDR3 protein: CASSATGQSNQPQHF

D gene: TRBD1
J gene: TRBJ1-4
clone size: .
V gene: TRBV2
CDR3 DNA: TGTGCCAGCAGCCTCACTCGGGACAGGGGTTTCAATGAAAAACTGTTTTTT
CDR3 protein: CASSLTRDRGFNEKLFF

D gene: .
J gene: TRBJ2-1
clone size: .
V gene: TRBV5-4
CDR3 DNA: TGTGCCAGCAGCTTTGGAGGGCCGAACAATGAGCAGTTCTTC
CDR3 protein: CASSFGGPNNEQFF

D gene: .
J gene: TRBJ2-3
clone size: .
V gene: TRBV13
CDR3 DNA: TGTGCCAGCAGCTCCCAACTACTAGCAGGAACCACAGATACGCAGTATTTT
CDR3 protein: CASSSQLLAGTTDTQYF

D gene: .
J gene: TRBJ1-1
clone size: .
V gene: TRBV4-1
CDR3 DNA: TGCGCCAGCAGCCAACGTGAGCTAGGGGAAGCTTTCTTT
CDR3 protein: CASSQRELGEAFF

D gene: TRBD1
J gene: TRBJ1-2
clone size: large
V gene: TRBV5-1
CDR3 DNA: TGCGCCAGCAGCTTCGGGACAGGCTCTACGGGCTACACCTTC
CDR3 protein: CASSFGTGSTGYTF

D gene: .
J gene: TRBJ2-7
clone size: few
V gene: TRBV11-3
CDR3 DNA: TGTGCCAGCAGCTTGATAGGGGCCTACGAGCAGTACTTC
CDR3 protein: CASSLIGAYEQYF

D gene: .
J gene: TRBJ2-3
clone size: .
V gene: TRBV27
CDR3 DNA: TGTGCCAGCAGTTTATTCGGGGGAGGCCTCAATACGCAGTATTTT
CDR3 protein: CASSLFGGGLNTQYF

D gene: .
J gene: TRBJ1-2
clone size: .
V gene: TRBV11-2
CDR3 DNA: TGTGCCAGCAGCTTAGGAATCAGGGAAATCTATGACTACACCTTC
CDR3 protein: CASSLGIREIYDYTF

D gene: .
J gene: TRBJ1-5
clone size: .
V gene: TRBV19
CDR3 DNA: TGTGCCAGTCGGCGAGGGGATCAGCCCCAGCATTTT
CDR3 protein: CASRRGDQPQHF

D gene: TRBD1
J gene: TRBJ1-4
clone size: .
V gene: TRBV7-9
CDR3 DNA: TGTGCCAGCACCTCGTCGATTTGGGACAGGGGCGGCGAAAAACTGTTTTTT
CDR3 protein: CASTSSIWDRGGEKLFF

D gene: .
J gene: TRBJ2-2
clone size: .
V gene: TRBV9
CDR3 DNA: TGTGCCAGCAGCGCCGTCTCCAGGGGGAACACCGGGGAGCTGTTTTTT
CDR3 protein: CASSAVSRGNTGELFF

D gene: TRBD1
J gene: TRBJ2-7
clone size: .
V gene: TRBV10-3
CDR3 DNA: TGTGCCATCAGGGGGGACAGGGGCTTCGACGAGCAGTACTTC
CDR3 protein: CAIRGDRGFDEQYF

D gene: .
J gene: TRBJ1-1
clone size: .
V gene: TRBV5-6
CDR3 DNA: TGTGCCAGCAGCTTGGTTTCACCGAACACTGAAGCTTTCTTT
CDR3 protein: CASSLVSPNTEAFF

D gene: .
J gene: TRBJ2-1
clone size: .
V gene: TRBV6-5
CDR3 DNA: TGTGCCAGCAGTTTCGGGAACTACAATGAGCAGTTCTTC
CDR3 protein: CASSFGNYNEQFF

D gene: .
J gene: TRBJ1-5
clone size: .
V gene: TRBV6-1
CDR3 DNA: TGTGCCAGCACTATCTCTAAAGGATTCAATCAGCCCCAGCATTTT
CDR3 protein: CASTISKGFNQPQHF